This entry lists 30 T cell receptor beta chains sequenced from one sample in a study of blood T cell repertoires in COVID-19. Data came from immunoSEQ multiplex PCR; TCRdb stores just in-frame clones and leaves some out. The table records more than 250,000 clones, roughly 90% of them present only once. The material sequenced was peripheral blood. The receptors were sampled from a man between 18 and 29 years old who had recovered from COVID-19.

The genes are TRBV5-1 and TRBJ2-2; 9 bases are shared with TRBD2. CDR1 is SGHRS, CDR2 YFSETQ, per germline. The CDR3 loop spans 17 amino acids. V dropped 1 base and J dropped 1; count of bases not matched to a gene: 5. The CDR3 sequence: CASSLFISGGNTGELFF. CDR3 DNA: TGCGCCAGCAGCTTGTTTATTAGCGGGGGGAACACCGGGGAGCTGTTTTTT.

The chain has TRBV6-5 and TRBJ2-5; D perhaps matches TRBD2 (5 bases). The V end lost 11 bases, the J end lost 2 bases, and 21 bases lay between the germline ends. The CDR3 contains 15 residues. Germline values: CDR1 MNHEY, CDR2 SVGAGI. The CDR3 region has the DNA TGTGCCTCTAGTCAGGATCCCGGGGAACAAGAGACCCAGTACTTC. Its protein product is CASSQDPGEQETQYF.

This clone was seen just once. The V call is TRBV9, the J call TRBJ2-7; 7 bases line up with TRBD2. V lost 4 bases, J lost 2 bases, and 6 bases stayed unmatched. This CDR3 has 14 residues. Germline values: CDR1 SGDLS, CDR2 YYNGEE. CDR3 residues: CASSISGTPYEQYF. The CDR3 DNA follows: TGTGCCAGCAGCATCAGCGGGACCCCCTACGAGCAGTACTTC.

The chain has TRBV2 and TRBJ2-2; possibly TRBD1 for D (6 bases). The V gene lost 9 bases and the J gene lost 0 bases, with 17 bases spanning the gap. Germline V gives CDR1 SNHLY, CDR2 FYNNEI. The CDR3 covers 16 residues. The CDR3 coding sequence is TGTGCCAGGGGGCCCACCGGGACAACGAACACCGGGGAGCTGTTTTTT. This gives the protein CARGPTGTTNTGELFF.

This chain links TRBV6-2 or TRBV6-3 with TRBJ1-5, with 7 bases lining up with TRBD1. CDR1 and CDR2 from the germline V gene are MNHEY and SVGEGT. The CDR3 is 15 amino acids. V was pared by 6 bases and J by 8 bases, with 13 bases of the junction left unmatched. The CDR3 nucleotides are TGTGCCAGCAGCAAAGGGGGGACAGCCGGGGAGCCCCAGCATTTT. This codes for CASSKGGTAGEPQHF.

This chain connects TRBV5-4 to TRBJ2-2; D unclear. CDR1 and CDR2 (germline): SGHNT, YYREEE (reference sequence). With 1 base removed from V and 5 bases from J, the gap between germline ends came to 3 bases. This CDR3 comprises 12 residues. The CDR3: CASSLYTGELFF. The CDR3 DNA is TGTGCCAGCAGCTTGTATACCGGGGAGCTGTTTTTT.

Here the CDR3 reads CASSMGAGTSGTDTQYF. In DNA form, the CDR3 reads TGTGCCAGTAGTATGGGCGCCGGGACTAGCGGAACAGATACGCAGTATTTT. This chain connects TRBV19 to TRBJ2-3; 11 bases are shared with TRBD2. The CDR3 sequence is 17 residues long. Germline-derived CDR1 and CDR2 are LNHDA and SQIVND (reference sequence). V shed 3 bases, J shed 3 bases, and the junction held 8 bases outside the gene matches.

This chain connects TRBV27 to TRBJ1-2; the match to TRBD1 covers 8 bases. CDR3 length: 19 amino acids. The germline V gene encodes CDR1 MNHEY and CDR2 SMNVEV (reference sequence). V lost 2 bases, J lost 6 bases, and 20 bases stayed unmatched. This chain's CDR3 is CASSLRLASGQGPIHGYTF. The CDR3 coding sequence is TGTGCCAGCAGTTTACGCCTAGCCTCCGGACAGGGTCCGATTCATGGCTACACCTTC.

The CDR3: CASSQNRGTEAFF. The CDR3 DNA reads TGCGCCAGCAGCCAGAACCGAGGCACTGAAGCTTTCTTT. This chain uses TRBV4-1 with TRBJ1-1; D uncertain. CDR3 length: 13 residues. V dropped 3 bases and J dropped 4 bases, with 9 bases sitting between them. Germline CDR1 is MGHRA and CDR2 is YSYEKL.

The J gene is TRBJ2-7, the V gene TRBV2; D may be TRBD2 (5 bases). Trimming removed 4 bases from V and 11 bases from J, with 15 bases in between. Germline V CDR1 and CDR2: SNHLY, FYNNEI. This CDR3 is 12 amino acids long. The CDR3 loop is CASSGTEETEYF. The DNA of the CDR3 is TGTGCCAGCAGTGGGACGGAGGAAACGGAGTACTTC.

The rearrangement uses TRBV6-6 and TRBJ2-1; 7 positions match TRBD1. Germline V gives CDR1 MNHNY, CDR2 SVGAGI (reference sequence). Trimming cost V 4 bases and J 5 bases; bases outside gene matches: 8. The CDR3 runs to 15 residues. CDR3 residues: CASSFRQGVHNEQFF. CDR3 nucleotides: TGTGCCAGCAGTTTCAGACAGGGCGTCCACAATGAGCAGTTCTTC.

The V and J genes are TRBV24-1 and TRBJ2-1; 10 nucleotides agree with TRBD2. CDR1 KGHDR and CDR2 SFDVKD come from the germline V gene. Trimming cost V 3 bases and J 1 base; bases outside gene matches: 8. CDR3 size: 18 residues. The CDR3 bases are TGTGCCACCAGTGATACGACTCCTAGCGGGAGTTCCTACAATGAGCAGTTCTTC. Translated, it gives CATSDTTPSGSSYNEQFF.

This chain links TRBV29-1 with TRBJ1-2; D possibly corresponds to TRBD1 (6 bases). Looked up from germline, CDR1 is SQVTM and CDR2 is ANQGSEA. The CDR3 has 12 amino acids. V was cut by 7 bases and J by 9 bases, with 18 bases left in between. In DNA form, the CDR3 reads TGCAGCGCTCACCTGGACAGTGCCAGCTACACCTTC. Its translation is CSAHLDSASYTF.

The V gene is TRBV4-3, the J gene TRBJ2-5; 13 bases align to TRBD2. This CDR3 is built from 15 residues. V gave up 6 bases and J gave up 4 bases; unmatched junction bases: 5. Germline CDR1 reads LGHNA; CDR2 reads YSLEER. CDR3 in amino acids: CASRTGLAGSETQYF. As DNA, the CDR3 is TGCGCCAGCAGAACGGGACTAGCGGGGTCAGAGACCCAGTACTTC.

The chain employs TRBV7-3 and TRBJ2-3; D may match TRBD1 or TRBD2 (5 bases each). CDR1 is SGHTA, CDR2 FQGTGA, per germline. The CDR3 extends over 14 amino acids. V lost 4 bases, J lost 6 bases, and 14 bases lay in between. This CDR3 is CASSSTGPRDTQYF. For the CDR3, the DNA is TGTGCCAGCAGCTCAACGGGGCCGAGGGATACGCAGTATTTT. Full variable domain (missing parts from reference TRBV7-3 and TRBJ2-3): GAGVSQTPSNKVTEKGKYVELRCDPISGHTALYWYRQSLGQGPEFLIYFQGTGAADDSGLPNDRFFAVRPEGSVSTLKIQRTERGDSAVYLCASSSTGPRDTQYFGPGTRLTVL.

The chain recombines TRBV19 with TRBJ2-7; a possible D gene is TRBD1 (5 bases). Trimming left V 6 bases short and J 4 bases short, with 22 bases between. The CDR3 sequence is 16 residues long. CDR1 LNHDA and CDR2 SQIVND come from the germline V gene (reference sequence). CDR3 coding DNA: TGTGCCAGTAGCACTCATGGGGCTATTGAAGGGTACGAGCAGTACTTC. It codes for CASSTHGAIEGYEQYF.

V is TRBV9 and J is TRBJ2-1; D possibly corresponds to TRBD2 (6 bases). From germline, CDR1 is SGDLS and CDR2 YYNGEE. This CDR3 is built from 12 residues. Trimming removed 4 bases at V and 9 bases at J, with 11 bases between. The CDR3 loop reads CASSPGGGEQFF. The CDR3 DNA follows: TGTGCCAGCAGCCCCGGGGGAGGTGAGCAGTTCTTC.

This sequence joins TRBV29-1 and TRBJ1-2; 7 bases are a match to TRBD1. The germline V gene encodes CDR1 SQVTM and CDR2 ANQGSEA. The V segment lost 7 bases and the J segment 5 bases; nucleotides outside the gene matches: 16. The CDR3 has 15 amino acids. The CDR3 region has the DNA TGCAGCGCAGGCTACCCGACCGGGACAGATTATGGCTACACCTTC. It specifies CSAGYPTGTDYGYTF.

This chain uses TRBV7-6 with TRBJ2-3; D is possibly TRBD2 (7 bases). Germline CDR1 and CDR2: SGHVS and FNYEAQ. Trimming cost V 1 base and J 5 bases, with 16 bases left between them. The CDR3 spans 16 residues. CDR3 region: CASSLGGGPRGDTQYF. The CDR3 region has the DNA TGTGCCAGCAGCTTAGGGGGGGGGCCCCGGGGAGATACGCAGTATTTT.

The chain combines TRBV19 with TRBJ2-7, with unresolved D. Germline lookup yields CDR1 LNHDA and CDR2 SQIVND (reference sequence). Trimming cost V 0 bases and J 1 base, with 10 bases left between them. CDR3 size: 15 residues. The CDR3, as DNA: TGTGCCAGTAGTATAGATGGCTGGCGGTCCTACGAGCAGTACTTC. Translated, it gives CASSIDGWRSYEQYF. The whole variable domain, filled in from reference TRBV19 and TRBJ2-7, reads DGGITQSPKYLFRKEGQNVTLSCEQNLNHDAMYWYRQDPGQGLRLIYYSQIVNDFQKGDIAEGYSVSREKKESFPLTVTSAQKNPTAFYLCASSIDGWRSYEQYFGPGTRLTVT.

The rearrangement uses TRBV7-9 and TRBJ1-2, with D uncertain. Per the germline V gene, CDR1 is SEHNR and CDR2 is FQNEAQ (reference sequence). V dropped 5 bases and J dropped 8 bases, with 27 bases sitting between them. The CDR3 runs to 17 residues. CDR3 amino acids: CASSPLSAEYWVGGYTF. DNA of the CDR3: TGTGCCAGCAGCCCTCTATCAGCGGAGTATTGGGTAGGAGGCTACACCTTC. Based on the CDR3 plus reference TRBV7-9 and TRBJ1-2, the full variable domain is DTGVSQNPRHKITKRGQNVTFRCDPISEHNRLYWYRQTLGQGPEFLTYFQNEAQLEKSRLLSDRFSAERPKGSFSTLEIQRTEQGDSAMYLCASSPLSAEYWVGGYTFGSGTRLTVV.

V gene TRBV29-1 combines with J gene TRBJ2-1; 9 bases align to TRBD2. This CDR3 region has 17 residues. Unmatched junction bases numbered 12, after V lost 5 bases and J lost 1 base. Germline lookup yields CDR1 SQVTM and CDR2 ANQGSEA. The CDR3 protein is CSVSFLSGGDSYNEQFF. DNA for the CDR3: TGCAGCGTTTCATTCCTTAGCGGGGGCGATTCCTACAATGAGCAGTTCTTC.

This clone was counted at least ten times. This chain connects TRBV15 to TRBJ1-1, with D maybe TRBD1 (5 bases). Germline lookup yields CDR1 LNHNV and CDR2 YYDKDF (reference sequence). Trimming cost V 5 bases and J 1 base, with 11 bases left between them. This CDR3 comprises 14 residues. This CDR3 reads CATSPPRGNTEAFF. The CDR3, as DNA: TGTGCCACCAGCCCCCCTAGGGGGAACACTGAAGCTTTCTTT. The variable domain in full, completed from reference TRBV15 and TRBJ1-1, reads DAMVIQNPRYQVTQFGKPVTLSCSQTLNHNVMYWYQQKSSQAPKLLFHYYDKDFNNEADTPDNFQSRRPNTSFCFLDIRSPGLGDTAMYLCATSPPRGNTEAFFGQGTRLTVV.

The V and J genes are TRBV19 and TRBJ2-5; 8 nucleotides align to TRBD1. Trimming cost V 5 bases and J 2 bases; bases outside gene matches: 10. Germline lookup yields CDR1 LNHDA and CDR2 SQIVND (reference sequence). CDR3 length equals 16 residues. CDR3 protein: CASSPSGGSGQETQYF. The CDR3 DNA reads TGTGCCAGTAGTCCGTCAGGGGGCTCGGGGCAAGAGACCCAGTACTTC.

This clone was seen once. The chain employs TRBV7-2 and TRBJ2-7; TRBD2 matches 9 bases. CDR1 is SGHTA and CDR2 is FQGNSA in the germline V gene. The trim removed 1 base at V and 1 base at J, leaving 5 bases unmatched. The CDR3 is 16 residues long. DNA of the CDR3: TGTGCCAGCAGCTTAGGGCTAGCGGGAACATCCTACGAGCAGTACTTC. Its protein product is CASSLGLAGTSYEQYF.

This clone has only one observation. The chain recombines TRBV4-1 with TRBJ2-1; D is ambiguous. Germline CDR1 and CDR2: MGHRA and YSYEKL. The V end was cut by 1 base, the J end by 7 bases, with 11 bases between. This CDR3 is 14 amino acids long. CDR3 region: CASSQAGSRNEQFF. Written as DNA, the CDR3 is TGCGCCAGCAGCCAAGCGGGTAGTAGGAATGAGCAGTTCTTC.

This clone was observed once. V usage is TRBV24-1 and J usage is TRBJ2-1; 7 bases match TRBD1. The V gene end was trimmed by 5 bases and the J gene end by 5 bases; junction bases not matched to a gene: 5. The length of the CDR3 is 14 residues. From germline, CDR1 is KGHDR and CDR2 SFDVKD. This chain's CDR3 is CATSGQGEHNEQFF. CDR3 bases: TGTGCCACCAGTGGGCAGGGGGAACACAATGAGCAGTTCTTC.

This clone was observed a single time. The chain is built from TRBV6-5 and TRBJ1-4; TRBD1 agrees at 7 bases. The V gene end was trimmed by 8 bases and the J gene end by 4 bases; junction bases not matched to a gene: 4. Germline values: CDR1 MNHEY, CDR2 SVGAGI. CDR3 length equals 13 residues. CDR3 amino acids: CASSGQYNEKLFF. CDR3 DNA sequence: TGTGCCAGCTCGGGACAGTATAATGAAAAACTGTTTTTT.

The chain employs TRBV19 and TRBJ1-1; 8 bases line up with TRBD1. The CDR3 runs to 17 residues. Trimming at V came to 5 bases and at J to 7 bases, leaving 18 bases not matched to a gene. Looked up from germline, CDR1 is LNHDA and CDR2 is SQIVND (reference sequence). The CDR3 loop is CASSSYSAGGVSLEAFF. Here the CDR3 DNA reads TGTGCCAGTAGTTCGTACTCGGCAGGGGGCGTTAGCCTTGAAGCTTTCTTT.

The chain uses TRBV4-1 and TRBJ1-6, with D unclear. CDR1 and CDR2 (germline): MGHRA, YSYEKL. This CDR3 has 15 amino acids. V dropped 0 bases and J dropped 5 bases, with 8 bases sitting between them. The CDR3 protein is CASSQEGTNNSPLHF. CDR3 sequence (DNA): TGCGCCAGCAGCCAAGAAGGCACTAATAATTCACCCCTCCACTTT.